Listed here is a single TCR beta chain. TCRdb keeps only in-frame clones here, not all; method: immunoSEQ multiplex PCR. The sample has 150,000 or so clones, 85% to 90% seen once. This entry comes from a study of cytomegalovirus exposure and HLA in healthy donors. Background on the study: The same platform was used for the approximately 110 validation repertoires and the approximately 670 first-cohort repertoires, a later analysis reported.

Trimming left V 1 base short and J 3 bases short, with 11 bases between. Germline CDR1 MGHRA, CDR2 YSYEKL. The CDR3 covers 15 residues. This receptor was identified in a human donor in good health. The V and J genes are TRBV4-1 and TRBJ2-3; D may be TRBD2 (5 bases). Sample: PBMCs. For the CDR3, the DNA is TGCGCCAGCAGCCAAGCGGGAAGTAGGACAGATACGCAGTATTTT. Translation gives CASSQAGSRTDTQYF.